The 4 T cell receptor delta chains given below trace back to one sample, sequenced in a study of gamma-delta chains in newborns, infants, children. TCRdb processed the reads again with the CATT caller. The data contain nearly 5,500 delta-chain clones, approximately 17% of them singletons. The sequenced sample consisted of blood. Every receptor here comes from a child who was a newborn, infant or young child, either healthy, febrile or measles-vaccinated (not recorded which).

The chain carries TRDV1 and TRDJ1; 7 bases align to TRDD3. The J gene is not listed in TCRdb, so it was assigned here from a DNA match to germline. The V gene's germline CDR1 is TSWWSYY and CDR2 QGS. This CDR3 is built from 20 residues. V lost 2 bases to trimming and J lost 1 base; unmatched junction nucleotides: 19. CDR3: CALGEGPLLTGVGSTDKLIF. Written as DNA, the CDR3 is TGTGCTCTTGGGGAAGGTCCTCTGCTGACTGGGGTGGGGTCCACCGATAAACTCATCTTT.

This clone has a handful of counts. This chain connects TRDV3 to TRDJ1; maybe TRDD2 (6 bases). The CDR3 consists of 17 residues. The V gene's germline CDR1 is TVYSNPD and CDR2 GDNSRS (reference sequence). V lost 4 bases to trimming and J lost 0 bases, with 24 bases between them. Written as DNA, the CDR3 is TGTGCCTCTCTTCCTTACTATTCTGGGCTGTACACCGATAAACTCATCTTT. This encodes CASLPYYSGLYTDKLIF.

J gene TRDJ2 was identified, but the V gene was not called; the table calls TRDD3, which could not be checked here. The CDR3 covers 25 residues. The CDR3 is CALWEEDSSRPLLVDTQLVTAQLFF. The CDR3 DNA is TGTGCTCTTTGGGAAGAAGATTCCTCACGACCTCTACTGGTGGATACGCAGCTGGTGACAGCACAACTCTTCTTT.

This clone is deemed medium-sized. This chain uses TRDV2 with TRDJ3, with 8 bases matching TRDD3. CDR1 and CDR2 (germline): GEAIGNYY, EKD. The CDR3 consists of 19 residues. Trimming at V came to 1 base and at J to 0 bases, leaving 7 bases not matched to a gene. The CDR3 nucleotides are TGTGCCTGTGACACGCTGGGGGACACATACTCCTGGGACACCCGACAGATGTTTTTC. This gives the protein CACDTLGDTYSWDTRQMFF.